This T cell receptor (beta chain) was found in a study of cytomegalovirus exposure and HLA in healthy donors. Donors showed nominal health when sampled, although they likely had unrecorded immune exposures. In the PCR, 60 Vbeta and 13 Jbeta primers were used. Clones were sequenced by immunoSEQ multiplex PCR, and TCRdb holds only the in-frame ones, with some missing. The repertoire holds some 120,000 clones, with roughly 62% as singletons. This CDR3 is 20 amino acids long. The germline CDR1 and CDR2 sequences are MNHEY and SMNVEV (reference sequence). The V and J ends lost 4 bases and 2 bases, in that order; junction bases with no gene match: 21. Study-wide results and caveats: TCR beta sequences reportedly predicted most subjects' HLA-A and HLA-B alleles accurately.

Note on this clone: The antigen is undetermined.

The sequence was obtained from a man aged 30 to 39 in good health and CMV-seropositive. The V and J genes are TRBV27 and TRBJ2-5; 8 positions match TRBD2. Sequenced sample: PBMCs. Here the CDR3 reads CASSSDFTGSSGAAQETQYF. CDR3 nucleotide sequence: TGTGCCAGCAGTTCGGATTTTACCGGGAGTAGCGGGGCCGCTCAAGAGACCCAGTACTTC.